This T cell receptor beta chain came from a study of T cell clonotyping in hematopoietic cell transplantation. Study results and caveats: Recipient TCR diversity dropped after transplant; expanded clonotypes rose from day 30 to 180. Few recipient clonotypes overlapped donors; over 95% were de novo at given depth. Broader posttransplant TCR repertoire diversity was predicted by graft donor and pretransplant recipient Inverse Simpson Index values.

The V end was cut by 0 bases, the J end by 2 bases, with 14 bases between. This CDR3 is 17 amino acids long. Germline-derived CDR1 and CDR2 are MGHRA and YSYEKL. The repertoire was sequenced with immunoSEQ multiplex PCR; TCRdb's copy has only in-frame clones and lacks some. This sample has about 41,000 clones, with roughly 96% found just once. This clone has only a few counts. No antigen is known for it. The chain recombines TRBV4-1 with TRBJ1-3; a weak D match, TRBD1 (6 bases). Sequenced material: peripheral blood mononuclear cells. The receptor comes from a man aged 25 to 40 in good health. Some clones in this sample may be carry-over from other donors' samples. CDR3 in amino acids: CASSQEPIRQAGNTIYF. The CDR3, as DNA: TGCGCCAGCAGCCAAGAGCCCATTAGACAGGCTGGAAACACCATATATTTT.